One and the same sample provided the 10 T cell receptor beta chains below, sequenced in a study of T cell clonality in common variable immunodeficiency. The table came from immunoSEQ multiplex PCR; TCRdb's copy has only in-frame clones and leaves some out. The sample shows about 6,600 clones, none of them appearing just once. Whole-study findings and limits: Common variable immunodeficiency TCR beta sequences reportedly had fewer deletions and N-nucleotide insertions.

The antigens for these receptors are not known. Input material: peripheral blood mononuclear cells. The source of these receptors is a human donor with common variable immunodeficiency.

This clone is medium-sized (0.01 to 0.1%). Read coverage stops 3 residues before the CDR3 terminus; the germline J gene supplies the remainder. The chain uses TRBV27 and TRBJ1-6, with D perhaps TRBD1 (6 bases). Trimming took off 5 bases at V and 7 bases at J, with 6 bases between the two ends. CDR1 MNHEY and CDR2 SMNVEV come from the germline V gene (reference sequence). The CDR3 extends over 12 amino acids. The covered CDR3 bases are TGTGCCAGCAGTGGACAGAATTCACCC. This gives the protein CASSGQNSP. The entire CDR3 reads CASSGQNSPLHF.

This clone was observed a few times. The read ends 3 residues shy of where the CDR3 ends; the end is completed using the germline J gene. This chain links TRBV7-9 with TRBJ2-5; 7 positions agree with TRBD2. CDR3 size: 15 residues. J lost 3 bases, V lost 2 bases, and 6 bases had no gene match. In germline, CDR1 is SEHNR, CDR2 FQNEAQ (reference sequence). CDR3 DNA (partial): TGTGCCAGCAGCTTACTCCCTAGCGGAGAAGAGACC. Translated, it gives CASSLLPSGEET. The CDR3, in full, reads CASSLLPSGEETQYF.

Concerning this clone itself: The read terminates 3 residues before the CDR3 end, so the remaining end is supplied by the germline J gene. The J gene is TRBJ2-3, the V gene TRBV7-3, with 7 nucleotides matching TRBD1. The junction had 6 bases not matched to a gene; V was cut back by 5 bases and J by 1 base. The germline CDR1 and CDR2 sequences are SGHTA and FQGTGA. The CDR3 runs to 15 residues. Incomplete CDR3 DNA: TGTGCCAGCAGCGAAACAGGGGTGGGCACAGATACG. It translates to CASSETGVGTDT. The CDR3 reads in full as CASSETGVGTDTQYF.

This clone is judged medium-sized. The read terminates 3 residues ahead of where the CDR3 ends, so the germline J gene completes it. The V call is TRBV6-4, the J call TRBJ2-6; D ambiguous. The CDR3 is made up of 15 amino acids. The V and J ends lost 6 bases and 0 bases respectively, with 9 bases between them. Germline values: CDR1 MRHNA, CDR2 SNTAGT. Incomplete CDR3 DNA: TGTGCCAGCAGCCCAGACACCTCTGGGGCCAACGTC. Encoded protein: CASSPDTSGANV. The whole CDR3 protein is CASSPDTSGANVLTF.

This clone showed up just a few times. The read comes to an end 3 residues before the CDR3 does, leaving the germline J gene to fill in the end. The rearrangement joins TRBV18 to TRBJ2-1, with TRBD2 matching over 16 bases. Germline V gene data show CDR1 as KGHSH and CDR2 as LQKENI. The junction had 12 bases not matched to a gene; V was cut back by 5 bases and J by 5 bases. CDR3 length equals 19 residues. The CDR3 sequence is CASSARPGTSGRVNNEQFF. The sequenced part of the CDR3 DNA is TGTGCCAGCTCAGCCCGTCCCGGGACTAGCGGGAGGGTGAACAATGAG.

This clone was detected a few times. The CDR3 extends 3 residues past the end of the read, so its final part is completed from the germline J gene. The genes are TRBV6-1 and TRBJ2-7, with a weak D call TRBD2 (6 bases). CDR1 and CDR2 from the germline V gene are MNHNS and SASEGT. CDR3 length equals 15 residues. Trimming took 2 bases from V and 0 from J, leaving 11 bases between them. CDR3: CASSEFNGGSYEQYF. CDR3 DNA, as far as it was read: TGTGCCAGCAGTGAATTTAACGGGGGCTCCTACGAG.

In the case of this clone: Read sequence stops 3 residues before the CDR3 end, and the germline J gene provides the missing end. V gene TRBV19 combines with J gene TRBJ1-2; 10 bases agree with TRBD1. Trimming cost V 6 bases and J 3 bases; bases outside gene matches: 10. This CDR3 contains 16 residues. CDR1 is LNHDA and CDR2 is SQIVND in the germline V gene (reference sequence). The CDR3 DNA, read in part, is TGTGCCAGTAGGGACTTAGACAGGGGGCAGGACTATGGC. Protein: CASRDLDRGQDYG. The full CDR3 protein is CASRDLDRGQDYGYTF.

This clone was observed a few times. The read terminates 3 residues before the CDR3 end, so the remaining end is supplied by the germline J gene. The chain employs TRBV2 and TRBJ2-7; TRBD1 matches at 11 bases. CDR3 length: 16 amino acids. Germline V CDR1 and CDR2: SNHLY, FYNNEI. V was clipped by 2 bases and J by 3 bases; unmatched bases: 6. The covered CDR3 bases are TGTGCCAGCAGTGAATATCGGACAGGGGGCTTCTACGAG. Protein product: CASSEYRTGGFYE. The whole CDR3 protein reads CASSEYRTGGFYEQYF.

There are a few counts of this clone. Read coverage stops 3 residues before the CDR3 terminus; the germline J gene supplies the remainder. V is TRBV6-2 or TRBV6-3 and J is TRBJ2-1; 8 bases map to TRBD2. The CDR3 spans 14 residues. Trimming at V came to 6 bases and at J to 7 bases, leaving 8 bases not matched to a gene. Germline assignment: CDR1 MNHEY and CDR2 SVGEGT. The CDR3 is CASSPGTRGNEQFF. The CDR3 bases that were read are TGTGCCAGCAGCCCCGGGACTAGAGGGAATGAG.

Note on this clone: The read terminates 3 residues ahead of where the CDR3 ends, so the germline J gene completes it. The chain links TRBV7-9 to TRBJ2-2, with D uncertain. CDR1 SEHNR and CDR2 FQNEAQ come from the germline V gene (reference sequence). The V end lost 8 bases, the J end lost 3 bases, and 10 bases lay between the germline ends. This CDR3 is built from 13 residues. The CDR3 region is CASDPGYTGELFF. The sequenced part of the CDR3 DNA is TGTGCCAGCGATCCAGGCTACACCGGGGAG.